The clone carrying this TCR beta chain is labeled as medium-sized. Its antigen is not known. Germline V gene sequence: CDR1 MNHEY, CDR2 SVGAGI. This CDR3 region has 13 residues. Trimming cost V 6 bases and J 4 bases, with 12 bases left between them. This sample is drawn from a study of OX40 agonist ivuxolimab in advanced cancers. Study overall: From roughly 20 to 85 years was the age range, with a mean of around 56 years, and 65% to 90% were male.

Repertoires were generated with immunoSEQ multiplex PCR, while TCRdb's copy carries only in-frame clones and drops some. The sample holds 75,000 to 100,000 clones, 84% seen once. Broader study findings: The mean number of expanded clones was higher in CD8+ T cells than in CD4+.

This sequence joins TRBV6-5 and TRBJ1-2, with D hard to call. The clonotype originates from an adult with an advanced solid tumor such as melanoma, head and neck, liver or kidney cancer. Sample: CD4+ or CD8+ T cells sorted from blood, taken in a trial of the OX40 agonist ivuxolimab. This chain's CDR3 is CASSYPRGYGYTF. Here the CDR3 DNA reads TGTGCCAGCAGCTATCCCCGGGGCTATGGCTACACCTTC.